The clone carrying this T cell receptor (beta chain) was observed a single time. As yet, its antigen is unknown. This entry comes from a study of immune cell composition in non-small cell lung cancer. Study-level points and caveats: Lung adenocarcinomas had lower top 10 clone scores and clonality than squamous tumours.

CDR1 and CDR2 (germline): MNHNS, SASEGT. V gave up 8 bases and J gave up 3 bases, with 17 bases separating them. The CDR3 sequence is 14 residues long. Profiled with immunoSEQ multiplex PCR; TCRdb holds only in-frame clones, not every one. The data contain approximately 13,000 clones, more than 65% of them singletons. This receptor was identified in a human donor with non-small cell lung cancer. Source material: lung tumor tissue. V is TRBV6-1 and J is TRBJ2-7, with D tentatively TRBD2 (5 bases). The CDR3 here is CASRGNTVSYEQYF. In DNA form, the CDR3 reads TGTGCCAGCCGGGGTAACACAGTCAGCTACGAGCAGTACTTC.